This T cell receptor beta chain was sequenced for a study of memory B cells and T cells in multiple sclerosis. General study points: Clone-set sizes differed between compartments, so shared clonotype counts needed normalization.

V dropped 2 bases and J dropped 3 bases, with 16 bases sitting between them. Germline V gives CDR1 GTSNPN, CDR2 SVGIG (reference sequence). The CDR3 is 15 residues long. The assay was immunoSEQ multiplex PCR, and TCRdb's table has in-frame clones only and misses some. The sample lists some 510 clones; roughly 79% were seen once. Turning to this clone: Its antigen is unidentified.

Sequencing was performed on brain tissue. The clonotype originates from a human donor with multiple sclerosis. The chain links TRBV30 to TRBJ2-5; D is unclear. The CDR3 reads CAWSRGVADKETQYF. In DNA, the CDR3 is TGTGCCTGGAGTCGCGGCGTGGCGGATAAAGAGACCCAGTACTTC.